This record concerns one T cell receptor (beta chain) sequence. As yet, its antigen is unknown. The sample originates from a study of OX40 agonist ivuxolimab in advanced cancers. Study in general: Hepatocellular carcinoma, melanoma, renal cell or head and neck cancer affected the dose-escalation patients.

Study results and caveats: At doses 0.1 to 3.0 mg/kg, CD4+ and CD8+ clones expanded. Expanded clones were, on average, more numerous among CD8+ T cells than CD4+.

V lost 0 bases, J lost 4 bases, and 7 bases stayed unmatched. Germline V gives CDR1 KGHSH, CDR2 LQKENI. There are 16 residues in the CDR3. Sequencing was performed with immunoSEQ multiplex PCR; in TCRdb, only in-frame clones are kept and a portion is missing. Of 45,000 to 60,000 clones detected, more than 70% appear once; the ten largest clones hold about 7.8%. The receptor was isolated from an adult with an advanced solid tumor such as melanoma, head and neck, liver or kidney cancer. The chain couples TRBV18 to TRBJ2-3; 7 bases are a match to TRBD1. Specimen: CD4+ or CD8+ T cells sorted from blood, collected in a trial of the OX40 agonist ivuxolimab. The chain's CDR3 is CASSPPRGRHADTQYF. DNA of the CDR3: TGTGCCAGCTCACCACCAAGGGGGCGGCATGCAGATACGCAGTATTTT.